This entry lists 27 T cell receptor beta chains sequenced from one sample in a study of blood T cell repertoires in COVID-19. Repertoires were generated with immunoSEQ multiplex PCR, while TCRdb's copy carries only in-frame clones and drops some. The data contain about 45,000 clones, roughly 87% of them singletons. The sample taken for sequencing was peripheral blood. Source of these receptors: a woman of 80 years or more with active COVID-19.

V is TRBV4-3 and J is TRBJ2-3, with 7 bases that match TRBD2. This CDR3 is 15 amino acids long. J was trimmed by 0 bases and V by 4 bases; bases with no gene match: 4. CDR1 and CDR2 (germline): LGHNA, YSLEER. The CDR3 loop reads CASSLMGGSTDTQYF. CDR3 DNA: TGCGCCAGCAGCCTAATGGGGGGGAGCACAGATACGCAGTATTTT.

The chain recombines TRBV24-1 with TRBJ2-1; TRBD2 aligns across 9 bases. Germline V CDR1 and CDR2: KGHDR, SFDVKD. The CDR3 covers 17 residues. With 2 bases clipped from V and 3 bases from J, the junction kept 7 bases outside the gene matches. CDR3 in DNA: TGTGCCACCAGTGATTCCCGTAGCGGGGGCGTCTACAATGAGCAGTTCTTC. Its protein product is CATSDSRSGGVYNEQFF.

The chain employs TRBV7-2 and TRBJ1-2; 12 bases align to TRBD1. The ends lost 0 bases at V and 4 bases at J; junction bases unmatched: 0. In germline, CDR1 is SGHTA, CDR2 FQGNSA. The CDR3 contains 15 residues. This CDR3 reads CASSLAGQGAYGYTF. The CDR3 bases are TGTGCCAGCAGCTTAGCGGGACAGGGGGCCTATGGCTACACCTTC.

The chain is built from TRBV27 and TRBJ2-7; 7 nucleotides agree with TRBD1. The ends lost 6 bases at V and 0 bases at J; junction bases unmatched: 8. The CDR3 covers 15 residues. The germline V gene encodes CDR1 MNHEY and CDR2 SMNVEV (reference sequence). The CDR3: CASRARQGPSYEQYF. The CDR3 coding sequence is TGTGCCAGCAGGGCCCGACAGGGTCCCTCCTACGAGCAGTACTTC.

By frequency in the sample, this clone is large (0.1 to 1%). For the CDR3, the DNA is TGTGCCAGCAGCTTAGAGTTAAGCATGAATGAAAAACTGTTTTTT. Protein product: CASSLELSMNEKLFF. V usage is TRBV7-9 and J usage is TRBJ1-4; the D is unclear. The V end lost 1 base, the J end lost 5 bases, and 11 bases lay between the germline ends. The length of the CDR3 is 15 residues. From germline, CDR1 is SEHNR and CDR2 FQNEAQ (reference sequence). The complete variable domain, with remaining parts taken from reference TRBV7-9 and TRBJ1-4, reads DTGVSQNPRHKITKRGQNVTFRCDPISEHNRLYWYRQTLGQGPEFLTYFQNEAQLEKSRLLSDRFSAERPKGSFSTLEIQRTEQGDSAMYLCASSLELSMNEKLFFGSGTQLSVL.

The V call is TRBV25-1, the J call TRBJ1-6; possible D gene TRBD1, 6 bases. This CDR3 contains 13 residues. The ends were cut back, 5 bases at V and 6 bases at J, with 8 bases in the middle. CDR1 is MGHDK and CDR2 is SYGVNS in the germline V gene. The CDR3 loop reads CASSRDINSPLHF. Here the CDR3 DNA reads TGTGCCAGCAGTCGGGACATTAATTCACCCCTCCACTTT.

By share, this clone counts as medium-sized. This chain joins TRBV6-6 and TRBJ1-2; no definite D call. Germline V CDR1 and CDR2: MNHNY, SVGAGI (reference sequence). This CDR3 comprises 14 residues. Trimming took off 4 bases at V and 2 bases at J, with 11 bases between the two ends. The CDR3 nucleotides read TGTGCCAGCAGTTCGATTACAGAGAACTATGGCTACACCTTC. Amino acid sequence: CASSSITENYGYTF.

The chain couples TRBV23-1 to TRBJ2-7, with TRBD1 identical over 7 bases. TRBV23-1 is sorted into the ORF group, with uncertain function. CDR3 size: 14 residues. Losses at the gene ends were 3 bases for V and 4 bases for J; bases not matched to a gene: 6. Here the CDR3 DNA reads TGCGCCAGCAGTCAGGGGACAGCAGCTTACGAGCAGTACTTC. Its translation: CASSQGTAAYEQYF.

The chain carries TRBV6-5 and TRBJ1-1; 8 bases map to TRBD1. Germline CDR1 reads MNHEY; CDR2 reads SVGAGI. This CDR3 contains 13 residues. The V and J ends lost 6 bases and 7 bases, in that order; junction bases with no gene match: 7. In nucleotides, the CDR3 is TGTGCCAGCAGGACAGGGGCTAGTCGTGAAGCTTTCTTT. Translating it yields CASRTGASREAFF.

This chain uses TRBV19 with TRBJ2-2, with a weak D call TRBD1 (6 bases). The CDR3 has 15 amino acids. Germline lookup yields CDR1 LNHDA and CDR2 SQIVND (reference sequence). The V gene lost 4 bases and the J gene lost 1 base, with 10 bases spanning the gap. DNA of the CDR3: TGTGCCAGTAGTAAGGGGGACCTGAACACCGGGGAGCTGTTTTTT. Protein: CASSKGDLNTGELFF. Supplemented by reference TRBV19 and TRBJ2-2, the full variable domain reads DGGITQSPKYLFRKEGQNVTLSCEQNLNHDAMYWYRQDPGQGLRLIYYSQIVNDFQKGDIAEGYSVSREKKESFPLTVTSAQKNPTAFYLCASSKGDLNTGELFFGEGSRLTVL.

Of note for this clone: At one of its ends the junction is not consistent with the germline gene, which may arise from a read error. V gene TRBV28 combines with J gene TRBJ1-5, with D possibly being TRBD1 (5 bases). Germline CDR1 is MDHEN and CDR2 is SYDVKM. The CDR3 consists of 12 residues. The CDR3 DNA reads TGTGCCAGCACAGGGCGCAACCAGCCCCAGCATTTT. This encodes CASTGRNQPQHF.

The sample holds a few counts of this clone. The chain joins TRBV7-8 to TRBJ2-7; 12 nucleotides agree with TRBD1. Looked up from germline, CDR1 is SGHVS and CDR2 is FQNEAQ. With V trimmed by 4 bases and J by 0 bases, 10 bases remained unmatched. The CDR3 is made up of 18 amino acids. In nucleotides, the CDR3 is TGTGCCAGCAGCTGGGGGACAGGGGGCCCTCAAACCTCCTACGAGCAGTACTTC. Translated: CASSWGTGGPQTSYEQYF.

This chain links TRBV24-1 with TRBJ2-3; 7 bases are shared with TRBD2. Germline CDR1 is KGHDR and CDR2 is SFDVKD. After removal of 7 bases from V and 1 base from J, the junction contained 4 bases not matched to a gene. The CDR3 has 14 residues. DNA for the CDR3: TGTGCCACCAGGGGAGCGGGGCGCACAGATACGCAGTATTTT. It yields the protein CATRGAGRTDTQYF.

This rearrangement joins TRBV5-1 to TRBJ2-7, with a possible D match to TRBD2 (6 bases). This CDR3 has 15 residues. Germline V gives CDR1 SGHRS, CDR2 YFSETQ. V was pared by 0 bases and J by 6 bases, with 16 bases between. CDR3 nucleotide sequence: TGCGCCAGCAGCTTGGCCTATCGGGGGACGGGCGAGCAGTACTTC. It yields the protein CASSLAYRGTGEQYF.

The chain links TRBV30 to TRBJ1-1; tentatively, D is TRBD1 (6 bases). The V gene lost 3 bases and the J gene lost 1 base, with 9 bases spanning the gap. The CDR3 extends over 13 amino acids. Germline assignment: CDR1 GTSNPN and CDR2 SVGIG (reference sequence). This CDR3 is CAWSEGQNTEAFF. The CDR3 region has the DNA TGTGCCTGGAGCGAGGGACAGAACACTGAAGCTTTCTTT. Full variable domain (outside the CDR3, taken from reference TRBV30 and TRBJ1-1): SQTIHQWPATLVQPVGSPLSLECTVEGTSNPNLYWYRQAAGRGLQLLFYSVGIGQISSEVPQNLSASRPQDRQFILSSKKLLLSDSGFYLCAWSEGQNTEAFFGQGTRLTVV.

V is TRBV7-2 and J is TRBJ2-7; TRBD1 aligns across 8 bases. CDR3 length equals 14 residues. Germline values: CDR1 SGHTA, CDR2 FQGNSA. V trimming: 5 bases; J trimming: 3 bases; junction bases outside the gene matches: 6. The CDR3 DNA reads TGTGCCAGCAGCGAACAGGGGGGAGGCTACGAGCAGTACTTC. This translates into CASSEQGGGYEQYF.

This clone showed up just once. This chain joins TRBV6-1 and TRBJ2-5, with D maybe TRBD2 (5 bases). Trimming left V 3 bases short and J 1 base short, with 15 bases between. Germline V gene data show CDR1 as MNHNS and CDR2 as SASEGT. CDR3 length: 16 amino acids. CDR3: CASSDRWLATQETQYF. The CDR3 DNA follows: TGTGCCAGCAGTGATCGATGGCTAGCTACCCAAGAGACCCAGTACTTC.

The CDR3 DNA is TGTGCCAGCAGCTCCCGGGACAGCAGCTATGGCTACACCTTC. Residues: CASSSRDSSYGYTF. This chain joins TRBV7-8 and TRBJ1-2, with TRBD1 identical over 7 bases. J lost 4 bases, V lost 4 bases, and 6 bases had no gene match. This CDR3 is 14 amino acids long. CDR1 is SGHVS and CDR2 is FQNEAQ in the germline V gene. The whole variable domain, filled in from reference TRBV7-8 and TRBJ1-2, reads GAGVSQSPRYKVAKRGQDVALRCDPISGHVSLFWYQQALGQGPEFLTYFQNEAQLDKSGLPSDRFFAERPEGSVSTLKIQRTQQEDSAVYLCASSSRDSSYGYTFGSGTRLTVV.

The chain joins TRBV4-3 to TRBJ2-5; D unresolved. Trimming stripped 1 base from V and 4 bases from J, with 19 bases between. Germline lookup yields CDR1 LGHNA and CDR2 YSLEER. The CDR3 extends over 17 amino acids. The CDR3 sequence: CASSQGVTSSRGETQYF. In DNA, the CDR3 is TGCGCCAGCAGCCAAGGGGTCACAAGCTCCCGCGGAGAGACCCAGTACTTC.

V is TRBV6-5 and J is TRBJ1-6; possible D gene TRBD1, 6 bases. V was shortened by 6 bases and J by 7 bases, with 16 bases between the two germline ends. From germline, CDR1 is MNHEY and CDR2 SVGAGI. The length of the CDR3 is 15 residues. CDR3 residues: CASRGVGGGNSPLHF. The CDR3 DNA reads as TGTGCCAGCAGAGGTGTTGGGGGCGGAAATTCACCCCTCCACTTT.

The chain is built from TRBV5-1 and TRBJ2-7; 8 nucleotides match TRBD1. Per germline, CDR1 SGHRS and CDR2 YFSETQ. The V and J ends lost 5 bases and 4 bases, in that order; junction bases with no gene match: 8. The CDR3 totals 14 residues. In nucleotides, the CDR3 is TGCGCCAGCAGATCAATGGGACAGGAATACGAGCAGTACTTC. Protein sequence: CASRSMGQEYEQYF.

The genes are TRBV7-9 and TRBJ2-7; 8 nucleotides line up with TRBD1. Per the germline V gene, CDR1 is SEHNR and CDR2 is FQNEAQ (reference sequence). CDR3 length equals 13 residues. Trimming removed 3 bases from V and 5 bases from J; junction bases left unmatched: 3. The CDR3 loop reads CASSFRGLDEQYF. The CDR3 DNA reads TGTGCCAGCAGCTTCAGGGGGCTCGACGAGCAGTACTTC.

The V call is TRBV27, the J call TRBJ2-7, with 9 bases lining up with TRBD1. Germline CDR1 and CDR2: MNHEY and SMNVEV (reference sequence). This CDR3 is 15 amino acids long. V lost 6 bases, J lost 4 bases, and 10 bases stayed unmatched. The CDR3 region has the DNA TGTGCCAGCAGCAAACAGGGGGCACTGAGTTACGAGCAGTACTTC. The encoded protein is CASSKQGALSYEQYF.

The CDR3 DNA follows: TGTGCCAGCAGCCCAGGGGGCCCGAATCAGCCCCAGCATTTT. This encodes CASSPGGPNQPQHF. This chain joins TRBV7-2 and TRBJ1-5, with TRBD1 identical over 8 bases. In germline, CDR1 is SGHTA, CDR2 FQGNSA. The CDR3 consists of 14 residues. V lost 5 bases and J lost 4; bases outside the gene matches: 4.

As concerns this clone: Other DNA sequences in the sample encode the same CDR3. The chain combines TRBV4-3 with TRBJ2-5, with D unclear. V was clipped by 0 bases and J by 5 bases, with 10 bases between them. Germline CDR1 is LGHNA and CDR2 is YSLEER. There are 14 residues in the CDR3. The CDR3 here is CASSQDTSRETQYF. CDR3 in DNA: TGCGCCAGCAGCCAAGATACGTCTAGGGAGACCCAGTACTTC.

J is TRBJ2-3 and V is TRBV10-1; 7 nucleotides match TRBD2. In germline, CDR1 is WNHNN, CDR2 SYGVQD (reference sequence). Unmatched junction bases numbered 4, after V lost 2 bases and J lost 2 bases. This CDR3 has 15 amino acids. The CDR3 sequence: CASSEAGGTTDTQYF. CDR3 nucleotide sequence: TGCGCCAGCAGTGAGGCCGGGGGGACCACAGATACGCAGTATTTT.

This clone has more than one count but fewer than ten. J is TRBJ1-2 and V is TRBV7-9; TRBD1 is a possible D gene (5 bases). V lost 2 bases to trimming and J lost 8 bases, with 9 bases between them. This CDR3 is 12 amino acids long. CDR1 is SEHNR, CDR2 FQNEAQ, per germline (reference sequence). Here the CDR3 DNA reads TGTGCCAGCAGCTTATTACAGGCCGGCTACACCTTC. Protein: CASSLLQAGYTF.